This TCR beta chain stems from a study of beta chain features in type 1 diabetes. This CDR3 spans 18 amino acids. Germline V gene data show CDR1 as SGHVS and CDR2 as FQNEAQ. V was pared by 1 base and J by 0 bases, with 16 bases between. Reverse transcription of all isolated RNA meant that expressed TCRB transcripts were sequenced. Reads from naive, central memory and regulatory T cell samples averaged approximately 3.4 million. Sequencing was performed with immunoSEQ multiplex PCR; in TCRdb, only in-frame clones are kept and a portion is missing. This sample has about 330,000 clones, with 11% found just once. This clone occurred a few times.

Sample: naive CD4+ T cells from blood. V usage is TRBV7-8 and J usage is TRBJ2-1; tentative D call: TRBD2 (6 bases). The clonotype comes from a woman aged 25 to 45 in good health. The CDR3 loop reads CASSLGGDSTNSYNEQFF. DNA of the CDR3: TGTGCCAGCAGCTTAGGGGGGGACTCAACGAACTCCTACAATGAGCAGTTCTTC. Together with reference TRBV7-8 and TRBJ2-1, the CDR3 gives the full variable domain: GAGVSQSPRYKVAKRGQDVALRCDPISGHVSLFWYQQALGQGPEFLTYFQNEAQLDKSGLPSDRFFAERPEGSVSTLKIQRTQQEDSAVYLCASSLGGDSTNSYNEQFFGPGTRLTVL.